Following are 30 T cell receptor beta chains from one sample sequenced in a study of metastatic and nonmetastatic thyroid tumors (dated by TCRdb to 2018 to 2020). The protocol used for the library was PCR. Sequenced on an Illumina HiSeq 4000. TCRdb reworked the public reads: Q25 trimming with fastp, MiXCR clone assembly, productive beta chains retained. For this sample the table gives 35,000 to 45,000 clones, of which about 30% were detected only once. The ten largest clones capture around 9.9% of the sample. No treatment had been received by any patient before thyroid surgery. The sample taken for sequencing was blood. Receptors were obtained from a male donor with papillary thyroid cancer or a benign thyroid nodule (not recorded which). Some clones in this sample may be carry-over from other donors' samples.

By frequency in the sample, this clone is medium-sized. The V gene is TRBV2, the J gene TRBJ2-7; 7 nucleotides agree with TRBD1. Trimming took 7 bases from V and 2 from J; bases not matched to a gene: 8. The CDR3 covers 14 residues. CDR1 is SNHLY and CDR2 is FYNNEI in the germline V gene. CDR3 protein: CASIMRTGTYEQYF. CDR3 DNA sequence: TGTGCCAGCATTATGAGGACAGGTACCTACGAGCAGTACTTC. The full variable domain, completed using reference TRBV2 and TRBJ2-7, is EPEVTQTPSHQVTQMGQEVILRCVPISNHLYFYWYRQILGQKVEFLVSFYNNEISEKSEIFDDQFSVERPDGSNFTLKIRSTKLEDSAMYFCASIMRTGTYEQYFGPGTRLTVT.

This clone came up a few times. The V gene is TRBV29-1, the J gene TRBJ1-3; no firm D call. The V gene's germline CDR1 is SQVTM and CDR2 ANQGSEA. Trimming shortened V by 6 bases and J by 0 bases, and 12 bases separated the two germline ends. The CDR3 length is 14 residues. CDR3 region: CSVGLGSSGNTIYF. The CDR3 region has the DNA TGCAGCGTCGGGTTGGGGTCCTCTGGAAACACCATATATTTT.

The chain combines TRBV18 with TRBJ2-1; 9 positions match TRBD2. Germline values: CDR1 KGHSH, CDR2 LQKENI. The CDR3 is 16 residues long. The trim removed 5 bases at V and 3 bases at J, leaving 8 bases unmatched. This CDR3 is CASSYRREGDYNEQFF. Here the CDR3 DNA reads TGTGCCAGCTCATATAGGCGGGAGGGGGACTACAATGAGCAGTTCTTC.

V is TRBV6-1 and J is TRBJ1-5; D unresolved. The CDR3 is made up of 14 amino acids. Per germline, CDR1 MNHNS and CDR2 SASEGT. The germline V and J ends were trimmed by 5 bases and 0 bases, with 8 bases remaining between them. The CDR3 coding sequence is TGTGCCAGCAGTTTCAGCTTTAGCAATCAGCCCCAGCATTTT. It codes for CASSFSFSNQPQHF.

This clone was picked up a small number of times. The CDR3 spells CASSFWSGAYEQYF. The CDR3 DNA reads TGTGCCAGCAGCTTTTGGAGCGGGGCCTACGAGCAGTACTTC. The chain is built from TRBV5-5 and TRBJ2-7, with 7 bases matching TRBD2. In germline, CDR1 is SGHKS, CDR2 YYEKEE (reference sequence). After removal of 2 bases from V and 2 bases from J, the junction contained 4 bases not matched to a gene. CDR3 length equals 14 residues. The whole variable domain, remainder taken from reference TRBV5-5 and TRBJ2-7, is DAGVTQSPTHLIKTRGQQVTLRCSPISGHKSVSWYQQVLGQGPQFIFQYYEKEERGRGNFPDRFSARQFPNYSSELNVNALLLGDSALYLCASSFWSGAYEQYFGPGTRLTVT.

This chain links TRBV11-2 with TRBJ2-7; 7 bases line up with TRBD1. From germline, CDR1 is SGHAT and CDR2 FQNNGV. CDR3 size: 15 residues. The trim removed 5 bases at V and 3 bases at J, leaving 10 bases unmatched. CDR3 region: CASSPRQGKDYEQYF. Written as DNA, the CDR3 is TGTGCCAGCAGCCCGCGACAGGGCAAAGACTACGAGCAGTACTTC.

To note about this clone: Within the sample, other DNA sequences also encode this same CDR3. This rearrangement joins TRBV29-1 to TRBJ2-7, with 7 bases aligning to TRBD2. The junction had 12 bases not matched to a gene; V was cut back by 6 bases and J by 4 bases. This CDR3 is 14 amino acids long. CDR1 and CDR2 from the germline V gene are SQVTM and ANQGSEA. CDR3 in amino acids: CSVRGGTTTYEQYF. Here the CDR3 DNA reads TGCAGCGTGAGGGGAGGGACTACCACTTACGAGCAGTACTTC.

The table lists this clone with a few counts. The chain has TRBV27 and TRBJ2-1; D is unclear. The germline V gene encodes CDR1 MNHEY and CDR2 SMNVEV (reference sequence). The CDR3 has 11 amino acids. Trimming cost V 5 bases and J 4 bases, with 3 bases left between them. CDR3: CASSRYNEQFF. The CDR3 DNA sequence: TGTGCCAGCAGTCGTTACAATGAGCAGTTCTTC.

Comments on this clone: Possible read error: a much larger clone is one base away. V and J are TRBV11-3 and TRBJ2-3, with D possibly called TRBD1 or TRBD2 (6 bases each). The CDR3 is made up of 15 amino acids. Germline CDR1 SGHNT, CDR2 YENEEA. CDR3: CASSPRPWRGDTLYF. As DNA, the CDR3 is TGTGCCAGCAGCCCCAGACCATGGAGGGGGGATACGCTGTATTTT.

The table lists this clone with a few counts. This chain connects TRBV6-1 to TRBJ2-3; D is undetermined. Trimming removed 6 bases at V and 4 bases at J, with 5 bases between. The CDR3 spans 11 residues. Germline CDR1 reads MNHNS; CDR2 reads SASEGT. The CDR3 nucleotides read TGTGCCAGCAGGAGAGCAGATACGCAGTATTTT. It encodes CASRRADTQYF.

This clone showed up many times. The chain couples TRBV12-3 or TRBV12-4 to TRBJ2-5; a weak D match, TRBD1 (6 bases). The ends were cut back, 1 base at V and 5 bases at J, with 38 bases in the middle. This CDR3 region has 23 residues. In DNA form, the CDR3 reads TGTGCCAGCAGTTTAGGATGGAAGAGCTTAAACACTTACAGGGTCAATTTACGGGAGACCCAGTACTTC. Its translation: CASSLGWKSLNTYRVNLRETQYF.

CDR3 in amino acids: CSARRGLGSYEQYF. CDR3 nucleotides: TGCAGTGCTAGAAGGGGACTAGGCTCCTACGAGCAGTACTTC. The rearrangement links TRBV20-1 to TRBJ2-7; 8 nucleotides align to TRBD2. CDR1 and CDR2 from the germline V gene are DFQATT and SNEGSKA (reference sequence). After removal of 2 bases from V and 0 bases from J, the junction contained 3 bases not matched to a gene. The CDR3 totals 14 residues.

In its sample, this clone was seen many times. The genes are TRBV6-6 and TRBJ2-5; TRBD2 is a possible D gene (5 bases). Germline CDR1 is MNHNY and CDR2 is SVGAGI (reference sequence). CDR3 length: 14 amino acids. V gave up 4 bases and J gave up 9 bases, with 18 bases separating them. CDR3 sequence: CASSWTTEGRAQYF. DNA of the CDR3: TGTGCCAGCAGTTGGACCACCGAGGGAAGGGCCCAGTACTTC.

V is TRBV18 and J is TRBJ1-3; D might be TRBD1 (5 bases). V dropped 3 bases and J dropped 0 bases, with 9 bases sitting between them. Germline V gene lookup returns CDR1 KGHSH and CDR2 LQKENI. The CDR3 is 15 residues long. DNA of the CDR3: TGTGCCAGCTCACCGGGACTGAACTCTGGAAACACCATATATTTT. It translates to CASSPGLNSGNTIYF.

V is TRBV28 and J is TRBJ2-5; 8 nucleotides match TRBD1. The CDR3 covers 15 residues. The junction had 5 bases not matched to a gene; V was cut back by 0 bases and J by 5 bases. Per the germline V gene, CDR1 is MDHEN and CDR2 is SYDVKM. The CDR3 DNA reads TGTGCCAGCAGTTTATGGGGACAGGTTAGGGAGACCCAGTACTTC. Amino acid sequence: CASSLWGQVRETQYF.

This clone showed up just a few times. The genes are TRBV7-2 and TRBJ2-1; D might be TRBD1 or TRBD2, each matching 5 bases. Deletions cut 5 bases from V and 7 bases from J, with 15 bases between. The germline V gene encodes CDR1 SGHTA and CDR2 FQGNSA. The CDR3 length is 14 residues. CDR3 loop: CASSRAGTGNEQFF. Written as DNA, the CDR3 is TGTGCCAGCAGCCGAGCCGGGACGGGTAATGAGCAGTTCTTC.

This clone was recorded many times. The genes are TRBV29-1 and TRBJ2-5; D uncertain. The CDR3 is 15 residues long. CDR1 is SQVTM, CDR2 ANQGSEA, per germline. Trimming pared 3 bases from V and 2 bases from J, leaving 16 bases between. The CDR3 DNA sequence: TGCAGCGTTGAGGAAACGATTCGGGCTCAAGAGACCCAGTACTTC. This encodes CSVEETIRAQETQYF.

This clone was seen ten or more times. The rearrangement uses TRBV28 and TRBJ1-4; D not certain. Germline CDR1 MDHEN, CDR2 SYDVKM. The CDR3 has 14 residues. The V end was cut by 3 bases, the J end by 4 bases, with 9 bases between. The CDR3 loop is CASSFTSGNEKLFF. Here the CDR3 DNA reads TGTGCCAGCAGTTTTACGTCGGGTAATGAAAAACTGTTTTTT.

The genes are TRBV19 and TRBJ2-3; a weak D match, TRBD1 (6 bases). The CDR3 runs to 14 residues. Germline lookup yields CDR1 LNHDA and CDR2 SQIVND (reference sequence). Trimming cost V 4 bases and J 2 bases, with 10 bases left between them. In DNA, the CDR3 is TGTGCCAGTAGTAGACAGGACTTCACAGATACGCAGTATTTT. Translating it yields CASSRQDFTDTQYF.

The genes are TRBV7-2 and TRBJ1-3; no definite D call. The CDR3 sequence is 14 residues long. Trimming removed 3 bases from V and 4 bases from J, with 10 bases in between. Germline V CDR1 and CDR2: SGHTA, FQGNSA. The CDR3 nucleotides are TGTGCCAGCAGCTTCCCCCCCCCAGGAAACACCATATATTTT. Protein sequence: CASSFPPPGNTIYF.

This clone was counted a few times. CDR3 residues: CSAPAGGRGFSYEQYF. CDR3 in DNA: TGCAGTGCTCCGGCCGGGGGTCGGGGGTTCTCCTACGAGCAGTACTTC. The chain has TRBV20-1 and TRBJ2-7; TRBD2 is a possible D gene (6 bases). Trimming removed 5 bases at V and 0 bases at J, with 20 bases between. This CDR3 contains 16 residues. CDR1 is DFQATT, CDR2 SNEGSKA, per germline (reference sequence).

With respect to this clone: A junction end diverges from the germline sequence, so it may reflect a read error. CDR3 region: CASSLAGSRGGIYNEHFF. CDR3 bases: TGTGCCAGCAGCTTGGCCGGGTCGCGCGGGGGGATATACAATGAGCATTTCTTC. The chain recombines TRBV5-4 with TRBJ2-1; 8 positions agree with TRBD2. Germline assignment: CDR1 SGHNT and CDR2 YYREEE (reference sequence). The CDR3 loop spans 18 amino acids.

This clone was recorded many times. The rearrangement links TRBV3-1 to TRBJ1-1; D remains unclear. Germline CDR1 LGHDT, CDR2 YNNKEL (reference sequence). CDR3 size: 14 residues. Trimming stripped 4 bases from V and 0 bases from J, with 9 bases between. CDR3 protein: CASSRQEMNTEAFF. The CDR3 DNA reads TGTGCCAGCAGCCGTCAGGAAATGAACACTGAAGCTTTCTTT. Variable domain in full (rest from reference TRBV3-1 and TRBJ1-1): DTAVSQTPKYLVTQMGNDKSIKCEQNLGHDTMYWYKQDSKKFLKIMFSYNNKELIINETVPNRFSPKSPDKAHLNLHINSLELGDSAVYFCASSRQEMNTEAFFGQGTRLTVV.

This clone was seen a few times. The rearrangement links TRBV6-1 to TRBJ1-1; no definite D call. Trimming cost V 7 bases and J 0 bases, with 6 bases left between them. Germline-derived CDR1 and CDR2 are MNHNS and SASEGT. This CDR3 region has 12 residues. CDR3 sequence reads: CASMGLNTEAFF. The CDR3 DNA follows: TGTGCCAGCATGGGATTGAACACTGAAGCTTTCTTT.

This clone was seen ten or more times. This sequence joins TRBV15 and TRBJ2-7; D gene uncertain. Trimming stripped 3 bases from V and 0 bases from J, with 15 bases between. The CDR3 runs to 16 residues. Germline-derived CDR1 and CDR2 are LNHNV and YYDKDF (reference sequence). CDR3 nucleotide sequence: TGTGCCACCAGCAGTCGCGATATTCTGAGCTCCTACGAGCAGTACTTC. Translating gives CATSSRDILSSYEQYF.

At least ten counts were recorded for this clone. In DNA, the CDR3 is TGTGCCAGCAGCTTATCGACTAGCGGGAGGGCCTCTGGCTACAATGAGCAGTTCTTC. Translation: CASSLSTSGRASGYNEQFF. The gene calls are TRBV7-2 and TRBJ2-1, with TRBD2 matching over 14 bases. The CDR3 extends over 19 amino acids. J gave up 3 bases and V 2 bases, and 9 bases lay outside the gene matches. Germline CDR1 reads SGHTA; CDR2 reads FQGNSA.

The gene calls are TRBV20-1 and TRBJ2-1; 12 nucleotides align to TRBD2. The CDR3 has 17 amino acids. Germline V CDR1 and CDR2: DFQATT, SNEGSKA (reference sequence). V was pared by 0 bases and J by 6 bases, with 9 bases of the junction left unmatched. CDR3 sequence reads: CSARDVSSGRVGNEQFF. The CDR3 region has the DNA TGCAGTGCTAGAGATGTATCTAGCGGGAGGGTCGGCAATGAGCAGTTCTTC.

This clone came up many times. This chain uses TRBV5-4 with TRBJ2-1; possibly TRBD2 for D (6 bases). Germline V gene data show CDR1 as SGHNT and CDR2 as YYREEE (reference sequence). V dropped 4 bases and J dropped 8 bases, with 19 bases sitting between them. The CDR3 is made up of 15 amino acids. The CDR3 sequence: CASSPGPREVDEQFF. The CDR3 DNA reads TGTGCCAGCAGCCCCGGTCCCAGGGAGGTAGATGAGCAGTTCTTC. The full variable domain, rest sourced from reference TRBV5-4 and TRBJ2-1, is ETGVTQSPTHLIKTRGQQVTLRCSSQSGHNTVSWYQQALGQGPQFIFQYYREEENGRGNFPPRFSGLQFPNYSSELNVNALELDDSALYLCASSPGPREVDEQFFGPGTRLTVL.

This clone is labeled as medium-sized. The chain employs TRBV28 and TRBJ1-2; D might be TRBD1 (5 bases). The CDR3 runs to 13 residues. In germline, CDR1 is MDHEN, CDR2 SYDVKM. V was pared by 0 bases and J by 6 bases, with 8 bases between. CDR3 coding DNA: TGTGCCAGCAGTTTATGGTCGGGGGATGGCTACACCTTC. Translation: CASSLWSGDGYTF.

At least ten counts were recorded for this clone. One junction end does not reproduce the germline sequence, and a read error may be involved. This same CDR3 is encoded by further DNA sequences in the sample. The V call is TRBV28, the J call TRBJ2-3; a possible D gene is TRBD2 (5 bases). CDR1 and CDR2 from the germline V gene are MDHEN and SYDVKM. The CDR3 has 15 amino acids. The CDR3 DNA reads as TGTGCCAGCACTTCAAGGAGGAGGTCCACAGATACGCAGTACTTT. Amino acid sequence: CASTSRRRSTDTQYF.